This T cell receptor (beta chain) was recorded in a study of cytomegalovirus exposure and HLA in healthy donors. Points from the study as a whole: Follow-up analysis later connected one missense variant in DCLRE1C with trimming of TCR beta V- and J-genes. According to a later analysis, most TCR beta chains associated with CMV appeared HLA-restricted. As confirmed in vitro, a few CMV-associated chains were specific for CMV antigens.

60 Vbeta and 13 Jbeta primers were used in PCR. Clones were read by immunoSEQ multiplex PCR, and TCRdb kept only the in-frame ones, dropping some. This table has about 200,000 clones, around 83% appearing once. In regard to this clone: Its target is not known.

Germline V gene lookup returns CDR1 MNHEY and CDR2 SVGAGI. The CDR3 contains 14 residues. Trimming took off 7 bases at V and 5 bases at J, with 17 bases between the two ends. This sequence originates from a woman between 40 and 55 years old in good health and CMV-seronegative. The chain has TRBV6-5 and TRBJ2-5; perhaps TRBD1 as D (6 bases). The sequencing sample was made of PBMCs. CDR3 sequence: CASKPNREHETQYF. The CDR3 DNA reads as TGTGCCAGCAAACCGAACAGGGAGCACGAGACCCAGTACTTC.